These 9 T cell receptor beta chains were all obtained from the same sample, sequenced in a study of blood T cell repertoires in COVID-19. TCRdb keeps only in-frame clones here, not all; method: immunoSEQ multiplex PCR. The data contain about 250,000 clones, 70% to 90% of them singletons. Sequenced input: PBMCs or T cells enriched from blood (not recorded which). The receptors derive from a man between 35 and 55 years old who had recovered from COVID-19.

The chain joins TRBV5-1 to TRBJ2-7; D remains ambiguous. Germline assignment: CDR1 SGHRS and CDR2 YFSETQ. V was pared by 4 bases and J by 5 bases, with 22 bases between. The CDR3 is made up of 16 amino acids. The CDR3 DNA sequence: TGCGCCAGCAGCCTCATTCGTAACGCTCGGTCCGACGAGCAGTACTTC. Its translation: CASSLIRNARSDEQYF.

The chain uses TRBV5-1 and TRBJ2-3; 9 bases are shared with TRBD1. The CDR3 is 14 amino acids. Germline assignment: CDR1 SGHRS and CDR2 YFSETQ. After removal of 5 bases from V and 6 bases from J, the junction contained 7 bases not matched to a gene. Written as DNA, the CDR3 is TGCGCCAGCAGGGGGACAGGGAATAGCGATACGCAGTATTTT. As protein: CASRGTGNSDTQYF. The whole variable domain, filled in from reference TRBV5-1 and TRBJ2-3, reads KAGVTQTPRYLIKTRGQQVTLSCSPISGHRSVSWYQQTPGQGLQFLFEYFSETQRNKGNFPGRFSGRQFSNSRSEMNVSTLELGDSALYLCASRGTGNSDTQYFGPGTRLTVL.

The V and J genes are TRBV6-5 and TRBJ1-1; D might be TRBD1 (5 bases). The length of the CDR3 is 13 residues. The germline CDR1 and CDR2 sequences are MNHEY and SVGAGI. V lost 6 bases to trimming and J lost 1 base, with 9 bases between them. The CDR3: CASSTTANTEAFF. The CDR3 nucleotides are TGTGCCAGCAGCACGACAGCGAACACTGAAGCTTTCTTT.

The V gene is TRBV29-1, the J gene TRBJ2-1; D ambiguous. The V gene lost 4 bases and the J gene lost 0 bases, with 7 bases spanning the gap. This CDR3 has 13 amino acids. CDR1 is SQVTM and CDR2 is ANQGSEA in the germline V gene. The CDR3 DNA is TGCAGCGTTGGGAGTAGCTCCTACAATGAGCAGTTCTTC. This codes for CSVGSSSYNEQFF.

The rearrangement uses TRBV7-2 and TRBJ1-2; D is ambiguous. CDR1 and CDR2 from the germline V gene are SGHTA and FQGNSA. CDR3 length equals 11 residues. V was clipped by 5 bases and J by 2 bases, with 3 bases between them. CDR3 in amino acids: CASSLNYGYTF. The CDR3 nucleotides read TGTGCCAGCAGCCTCAACTATGGCTACACCTTC.

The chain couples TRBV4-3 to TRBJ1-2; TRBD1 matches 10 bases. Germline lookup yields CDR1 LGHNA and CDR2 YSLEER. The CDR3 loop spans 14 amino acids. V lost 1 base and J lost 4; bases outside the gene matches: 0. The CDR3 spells CASSQGDRGYGYTF. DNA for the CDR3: TGCGCCAGCAGCCAAGGGGACAGGGGCTATGGCTACACCTTC.

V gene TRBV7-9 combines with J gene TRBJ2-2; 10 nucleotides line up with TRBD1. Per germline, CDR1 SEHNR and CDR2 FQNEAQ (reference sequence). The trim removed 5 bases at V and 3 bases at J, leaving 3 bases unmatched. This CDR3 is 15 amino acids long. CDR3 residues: CASSPGTGDTGELFF. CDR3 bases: TGTGCCAGCAGCCCGGGGACAGGGGACACCGGGGAGCTGTTTTTT.

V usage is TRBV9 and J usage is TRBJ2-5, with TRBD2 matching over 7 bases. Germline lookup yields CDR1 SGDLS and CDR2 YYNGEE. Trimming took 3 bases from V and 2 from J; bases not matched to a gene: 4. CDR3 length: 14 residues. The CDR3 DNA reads TGTGCCAGCAGCGAACTAGCGAGACAAGAGACCCAGTACTTC. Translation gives CASSELARQETQYF.

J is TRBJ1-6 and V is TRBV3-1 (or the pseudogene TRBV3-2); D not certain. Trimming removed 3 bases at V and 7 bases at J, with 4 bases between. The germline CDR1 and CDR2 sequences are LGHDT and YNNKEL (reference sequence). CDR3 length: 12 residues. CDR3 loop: CASSQANSPLHF. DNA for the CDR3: TGTGCCAGCAGCCAGGCCAATTCACCCCTCCACTTT.